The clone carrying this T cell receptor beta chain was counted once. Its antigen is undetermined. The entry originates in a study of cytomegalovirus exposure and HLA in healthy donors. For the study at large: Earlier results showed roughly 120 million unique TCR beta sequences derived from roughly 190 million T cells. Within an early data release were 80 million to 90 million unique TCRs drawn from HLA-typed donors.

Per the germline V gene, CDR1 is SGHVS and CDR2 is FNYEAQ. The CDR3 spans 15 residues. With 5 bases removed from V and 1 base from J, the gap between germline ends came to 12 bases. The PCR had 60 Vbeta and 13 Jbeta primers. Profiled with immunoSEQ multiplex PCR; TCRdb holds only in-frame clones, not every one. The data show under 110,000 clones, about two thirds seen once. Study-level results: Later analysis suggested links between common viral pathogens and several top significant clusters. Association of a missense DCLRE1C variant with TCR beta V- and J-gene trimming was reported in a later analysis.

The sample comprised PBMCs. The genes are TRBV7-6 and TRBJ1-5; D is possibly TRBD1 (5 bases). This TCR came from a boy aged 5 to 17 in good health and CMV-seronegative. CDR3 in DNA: TGTGCCAGCAGCCCATGGCAGGGAAGCAATCAGCCCCAGCATTTT. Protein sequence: CASSPWQGSNQPQHF.